The 14 T cell receptor beta chains in this list originate from one sample, sequenced in a study of neurological immune-mediated disorders. Time point reported: technical triplicate 2. MiXCR, run by TCRdb on the 5' RACE reads, gives a single entry per CDR3 protein. The sample has roughly 57,000 distinct CDR3 sequences, around 24% seen once; the top ten hold about 4.9%. Material for sequencing was PBMCs. All receptors come from a man aged 55 to 70 with HTLV-1-associated myelopathy (HAM/TSP).

V gene TRBV20-1 combines with J gene TRBJ1-3; D not resolved. The CDR3 is 14 residues long. The V and J ends lost 0 bases and 1 base respectively, with 7 bases between them. The germline V gene encodes CDR1 DFQATT and CDR2 SNEGSKA (reference sequence). DNA of the CDR3: TGCAGTGCTAGAGATCTGGTTTCTGGAAACACCATATATTTT. Amino acids: CSARDLVSGNTIYF.

About this clonotype: An end of the junction differs from the germline gene, which may be a read error. The J gene is TRBJ2-1, the V gene TRBV6-7; TRBD2 matches 7 bases. TRBV6-7 belongs to the ORF category, with a function that is uncertain. This CDR3 contains 15 residues. The CDR3 DNA follows: TGTGCCAGCAGATTCAGCGGGAAAGTATACAGTGAGCAGTTCTTC. Amino acids: CASRFSGKVYSEQFF.

This clonotype was detected many times. V usage is TRBV6-6 and J usage is TRBJ1-4; 9 bases are a match to TRBD1. CDR3 length: 18 amino acids. With V trimmed by 0 bases and J by 5 bases, 10 bases remained unmatched. Germline V gives CDR1 MNHNY, CDR2 SVGAGI (reference sequence). CDR3 DNA sequence: TGTGCCAGCAGTTACTCGGAAAGCCTCGGGACAGGGAATGAAAAACTGTTTTTT. Protein: CASSYSESLGTGNEKLFF.

The sample holds many counts of this clonotype. The chain links TRBV10-2 to TRBJ2-7, with D maybe TRBD2 (6 bases). Germline V gene data show CDR1 as WSHSY and CDR2 as SAAADI. The CDR3 is made up of 11 amino acids. Deletions cut 6 bases from V and 8 bases from J, with 11 bases between. Here the CDR3 DNA reads TGCGCCAGCAGCCCGGGACTTAAGCAGTACTTC. It specifies CASSPGLKQYF.

At least ten counts were recorded for this clonotype. CDR3 coding DNA: TGTGCCGCATCAGGGGGCGCTGATCGGGAGCAGTACTTC. Its translation: CAASGGADREQYF. The V call is TRBV6-1, the J call TRBJ2-7, with 8 bases identical to TRBD1. The CDR3 has 13 residues. The J segment lost 7 bases and the V segment lost 11 bases, leaving 13 bases of the junction unmatched. The germline V gene encodes CDR1 MNHNS and CDR2 SASEGT.

There are many counts of this clonotype. J is TRBJ2-1 and V is TRBV15; D unclear. The CDR3 runs to 16 residues. Germline CDR1 and CDR2: LNHNV and YYDKDF (reference sequence). V shed 4 bases and J shed 0 bases, with 13 bases lying between them. CDR3 amino acids: CATSKELQISYNEQFF. In DNA, the CDR3 is TGTGCCACCAGCAAGGAATTGCAGATCTCCTACAATGAGCAGTTCTTC. The variable domain in full, with the rest retrieved from reference TRBV15 and TRBJ2-1, is DAMVIQNPRYQVTQFGKPVTLSCSQTLNHNVMYWYQQKSSQAPKLLFHYYDKDFNNEADTPDNFQSRRPNTSFCFLDIRSPGLGDTAMYLCATSKELQISYNEQFFGPGTRLTVL.

This clonotype was seen repeatedly, ten times or more. The rearrangement links TRBV9 to TRBJ1-1; 7 positions match TRBD1. Losses at the gene ends were 3 bases for V and 3 bases for J; bases not matched to a gene: 2. The CDR3 is 13 residues long. The germline V gene encodes CDR1 SGDLS and CDR2 YYNGEE. The CDR3 reads CASSAGQDTEAFF. For the CDR3, the DNA is TGTGCCAGCAGCGCCGGACAGGACACTGAAGCTTTCTTT.

This clonotype was counted ten times or more. This chain links TRBV7-6 with TRBJ2-1, with D perhaps matching TRBD2 (5 bases). CDR1 is SGHVS, CDR2 FNYEAQ, per germline. CDR3 length equals 16 residues. The V gene lost 1 base and the J gene lost 0 bases, with 10 bases spanning the gap. CDR3 DNA: TGTGCCAGCAGCTTAGGCCCAGCGGACTCCTACAATGAGCAGTTCTTC. It translates to CASSLGPADSYNEQFF.

This clonotype appeared many times. The chain is built from TRBV28 and TRBJ1-5; no clear D. V was cut by 7 bases and J by 5 bases, with 12 bases left in between. The length of the CDR3 is 13 residues. Germline V gene data show CDR1 as MDHEN and CDR2 as SYDVKM. The CDR3 region is CASTLAEDQPQHF. DNA of the CDR3: TGTGCCAGCACCTTGGCCGAGGATCAGCCCCAGCATTTT.

In this sample, this clonotype turned up many times. The V call is TRBV7-2, the J call TRBJ2-3; D unclear. This CDR3 has 12 amino acids. In germline, CDR1 is SGHTA, CDR2 FQGNSA. The V gene lost 2 bases and the J gene lost 3 bases, with 3 bases spanning the gap. Here the CDR3 reads CASSLWTDTQYF. CDR3 coding DNA: TGTGCCAGCAGCTTATGGACAGATACGCAGTATTTT.

This clonotype was observed at least ten times. V is TRBV20-1 and J is TRBJ2-1; D is perhaps TRBD1 (6 bases). Trimming removed 7 bases at V and 6 bases at J, with 19 bases between. Germline values: CDR1 DFQATT, CDR2 SNEGSKA (reference sequence). CDR3 size: 14 residues. In DNA form, the CDR3 reads TGCAGTGTTTGGGGGCCCGGCTCGGGCAATGAGCAGTTCTTC. This translates into CSVWGPGSGNEQFF.

The J gene is TRBJ2-1, the V gene TRBV20-1; 14 nucleotides line up with TRBD2. This CDR3 spans 15 amino acids. V lost 5 bases, J lost 4 bases, and 4 bases stayed unmatched. Germline CDR1 and CDR2: DFQATT and SNEGSKA (reference sequence). CDR3 protein: CSALGTSGGYNEQFF. CDR3 nucleotide sequence: TGCAGTGCTCTGGGGACTAGCGGGGGATACAATGAGCAGTTCTTC.

This clonotype was observed many times. The chain joins TRBV20-1 to TRBJ2-4; 10 nucleotides align to TRBD1. CDR1 is DFQATT, CDR2 SNEGSKA, per germline (reference sequence). J gave up 7 bases and V 0 bases, and 12 bases lay outside the gene matches. CDR3 length: 17 residues. CDR3: CSARDRVGQGSGNIQYF. The CDR3 nucleotides read TGCAGTGCTAGAGATCGAGTGGGACAGGGGTCGGGGAACATTCAGTACTTC.

This clonotype was seen many times. CDR3 DNA: TGTGCCAGCGCCCTTAACGGTGGCTACACCTTC. Translated, it gives CASALNGGYTF. J is TRBJ1-2 and V is TRBV3-1; D is unclear. The CDR3 covers 11 residues. V was clipped by 8 bases and J by 7 bases, with 11 bases between them. Per germline, CDR1 LGHDT and CDR2 YNNKEL (reference sequence).